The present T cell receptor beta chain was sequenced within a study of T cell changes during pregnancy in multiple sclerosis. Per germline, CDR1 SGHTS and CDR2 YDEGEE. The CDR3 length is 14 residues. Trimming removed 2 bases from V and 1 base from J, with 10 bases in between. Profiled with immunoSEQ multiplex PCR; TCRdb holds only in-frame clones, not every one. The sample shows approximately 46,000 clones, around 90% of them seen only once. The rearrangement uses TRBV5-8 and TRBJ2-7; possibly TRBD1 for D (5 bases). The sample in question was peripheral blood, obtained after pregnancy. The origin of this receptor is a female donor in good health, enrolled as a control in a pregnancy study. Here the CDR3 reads CASSLMAGSYEQYF. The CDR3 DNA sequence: TGTGCCAGCAGCTTAATGGCAGGGTCCTACGAGCAGTACTTC.